Listed below are T cell receptor beta chains from one sample, sequenced in a study of blood T cells in healthy people across ages. One entry per CDR3 protein results from TCRdb running MiXCR on the 5' RACE reads. This sample carries 550,000 to 800,000 distinct CDR3 sequences, approximately 29% of them seen once, and the ten largest clones take approximately 15%. Specimen: blood. The receptors originated from a woman of 80 years or more in good health. CDR3s include the opening cysteine and the closing phenylalanine or tryptophan. D genes are given only for firm matches. Size tells how often a clone was seen (once, few, many) or the class of an expanded clone, and some rows leave it out.

DNA: TGCAGTGCCCTAACCGGGACAGGGTGGAATGAGCAGTTCTTC
CDR3: CSALTGTGWNEQFF
V: TRBV20-1
J: TRBJ2-1
size: NA
D: TRBD1

DNA: TGCATTGCTAGGACAGGGGGAGGCACAGATACGCAGTATTTT
CDR3: CIARTGGGTDTQYF
V: TRBV20-1
J: TRBJ2-3
size: NA
D: TRBD1

DNA: TGTGCCAGCAGTTTTGGGAGCGGGTTCACTGAAGCTTTCTTT
CDR3: CASSFGSGFTEAFF
V: TRBV27
J: TRBJ1-1
size: NA
D: NA

DNA: TGTGCCAGCAGCTTAGGAGGGGGCGAGCAGTACTTC
CDR3: CASSLGGGEQYF
V: TRBV7-2
J: TRBJ2-7
size: medium-sized
D: NA

DNA: TGTGCCAGCAGCTTGGTACCCGGAGGGGGACTAGCGGGGAATGAGCAGTTCTTC
CDR3: CASSLVPGGGLAGNEQFF
V: TRBV5-6
J: TRBJ2-1
size: many
D: TRBD2

DNA: TGTGCCAGCAGCTTACAGGGCAGCCGCACAGATACGCAGTATTTT
CDR3: CASSLQGSRTDTQYF
V: TRBV7-3
J: TRBJ2-3
size: NA
D: NA

DNA: TGCAGTGCTAGAGATGAGGCCGGTGTGGTAGGTGTGGGGGCGGGCACTGAAGCTTTCTTT
CDR3: CSARDEAGVVGVGAGTEAFF
V: TRBV20-1
J: TRBJ1-1
size: few
D: NA

DNA: TGCAGTGCTAGTTGGGCGGGGACAGGGAACACTGAAGCTTTCTTT
CDR3: CSASWAGTGNTEAFF
V: TRBV20-1
J: TRBJ1-1
size: few
D: TRBD1

DNA: TGCGCCAGCAGCCAAGAGTCGAACACCGGGGAGCTGTTTTTT
CDR3: CASSQESNTGELFF
V: TRBV4-1
J: TRBJ2-2
size: NA
D: NA

DNA: TGTGCCAGCAGCTGGGTCGCGGGGTCAGAGACCCAGTACTTC
CDR3: CASSWVAGSETQYF
V: TRBV3-1
J: TRBJ2-5
size: many
D: NA

DNA: TGCAGTGCGCCGACAGGGGTCGACCAGCCCCAGCATTTT
CDR3: CSAPTGVDQPQHF
V: TRBV20-1
J: TRBJ1-5
size: many
D: TRBD1

DNA: TGCAGCGTCCCGGGACAGGAAAGAAACACCATATATTTT
CDR3: CSVPGQERNTIYF
V: TRBV29-1
J: TRBJ1-3
size: once
D: TRBD1

DNA: TGTGCCAGTAGGATCAGGGCGAGCTCCTATAATTCACCCCTCCACTTT
CDR3: CASRIRASSYNSPLHF
V: TRBV19
J: TRBJ1-6
size: few
D: NA

DNA: TGTGCCAGCAGCCAAGGACCTGCAGGGGAGACCCAGTACTTC
CDR3: CASSQGPAGETQYF
V: TRBV3-1
J: TRBJ2-5
size: many
D: NA

DNA: TGCAGTGCCTCCTATGCCTACGAGCAGTACTTC
CDR3: CSASYAYEQYF
V: TRBV20-1
J: TRBJ2-7
size: few
D: NA

DNA: TGCAGCGTTGAAGTAAACAGGAACACTGAAGCTTTCTTT
CDR3: CSVEVNRNTEAFF
V: TRBV29-1
J: TRBJ1-1
size: NA
D: NA

DNA: TGTGCCAGCAGCTCCTCAGGGGGGTACAACATTCAGTACTTC
CDR3: CASSSSGGYNIQYF
V: TRBV6-2/TRBV6-3
J: TRBJ2-4
size: many
D: NA

DNA: TGCGCCAGCAGCCAAAGTGGCACTAGCGGGGAGAAGCAGTTCTTC
CDR3: CASSQSGTSGEKQFF
V: TRBV4-3
J: TRBJ2-1
size: few
D: TRBD2

DNA: TGTGCCAGCAGTCCAGGACTACAGACGCAGTATTTT
CDR3: CASSPGLQTQYF
V: TRBV12-3/TRBV12-4
J: TRBJ2-3
size: many
D: NA

DNA: TGTACCACCAGCAGGATATTGGGACAGCTAGACAATGAGCAGTACTTC
CDR3: CTTSRILGQLDNEQYF
V: TRBV15
J: TRBJ2-7
size: NA
D: TRBD1

DNA: TGTGCCAGCAGCTTAGCCTCGAGTGGGGCCAAAAACATTCAGTACTTC
CDR3: CASSLASSGAKNIQYF
V: TRBV11-2
J: TRBJ2-4
size: NA
D: NA

DNA: TGTGCCAGCAGCCCCCGACTAGCTGTTGATACGCAGTATTTT
CDR3: CASSPRLAVDTQYF
V: TRBV7-3
J: TRBJ2-3
size: NA
D: TRBD2

DNA: TGTGCCGGCAGCTCGCGGACCGGGGGCGAAGAGCAGTACTTC
CDR3: CAGSSRTGGEEQYF
V: TRBV7-2
J: TRBJ2-7
size: NA
D: NA

DNA: TGTGCCAGCCGAAGGCCCAGCAGGGGGGTTTACAATGAGCAGTTCTTC
CDR3: CASRRPSRGVYNEQFF
V: TRBV6-2/TRBV6-3
J: TRBJ2-1
size: many
D: NA

DNA: TGTGCCAGCAGCTTACGGCCAGTGGCGGGGGGGTCGGCGAGAGAGACCCAGTACTTC
CDR3: CASSLRPVAGGSARETQYF
V: TRBV7-9
J: TRBJ2-5
size: many
D: TRBD2

DNA: TGTGCCAGCAGCCAAGAAGGCCGCTACACCTTC
CDR3: CASSQEGRYTF
V: TRBV4-2
J: TRBJ1-2
size: few
D: NA

DNA: TGTGCCAGCTCACCACGAAGCGGGGAAAAACTGTTTTTT
CDR3: CASSPRSGEKLFF
V: TRBV18
J: TRBJ1-4
size: NA
D: NA

DNA: TGTGCCAGCAGCCATGGGACTAGCGGGGGCCTCTCCTACAATGAGCAGTTCTTC
CDR3: CASSHGTSGGLSYNEQFF
V: TRBV7-8
J: TRBJ2-1
size: many
D: TRBD2

DNA: TGTGCCAGCAGTCCCGCTAGCGTTGCTACGCAGTATTTT
CDR3: CASSPASVATQYF
V: TRBV6-2/TRBV6-3
J: TRBJ2-3
size: many
D: NA

DNA: TGCGCCAGCAGCTTGTTTAGGAGCACAGATACGCAGTATTTT
CDR3: CASSLFRSTDTQYF
V: TRBV5-1
J: TRBJ2-3
size: NA
D: NA

DNA: TGTGCCAGCAGCCTCGGACGTCTAGCGGAAGACACAGATACGCAGTATTTT
CDR3: CASSLGRLAEDTDTQYF
V: TRBV7-8
J: TRBJ2-3
size: NA
D: TRBD2

DNA: TGTGCCAGCAGCCCGGGACAGGGGGCGAGCGAGACCCAGTACTTC
CDR3: CASSPGQGASETQYF
V: TRBV3-1
J: TRBJ2-5
size: many
D: TRBD1

DNA: TGTGCCAGCAGCACACACACAGGACGGGAGCAGTACTTC
CDR3: CASSTHTGREQYF
V: TRBV3-1
J: TRBJ2-5
size: few
D: NA

DNA: TGTGCCAGCTCACCACCGGTGGGCAATGAGCAGTTCTTC
CDR3: CASSPPVGNEQFF
V: TRBV18
J: TRBJ2-1
size: many
D: NA

DNA: TGTGCCAGCAGTCGTAACAGGGGTTCCGGCTACACCTTC
CDR3: CASSRNRGSGYTF
V: TRBV7-2
J: TRBJ1-2
size: many
D: TRBD1

DNA: TGCAGTGCTAATAGTAGACTGGTTAGCAATCAGCCCCAGCATTTT
CDR3: CSANSRLVSNQPQHF
V: TRBV20-1
J: TRBJ1-5
size: NA
D: NA

DNA: TGTGCCAGCAGCCGGAGCGGGGGAACTGAGCTGTTTTTT
CDR3: CASSRSGGTELFF
V: TRBV7-3
J: TRBJ2-2
size: NA
D: TRBD2

DNA: TGTGCCAGCAGTCTGAAACAGGGGCCGGGCTCTGGGGCCAACGTCCTGACTTTC
CDR3: CASSLKQGPGSGANVLTF
V: TRBV7-2
J: TRBJ2-6
size: many
D: TRBD1

DNA: TGCAGTGCTAGTGAGGGGACCCCAGGCGGGGATGAGCAGTTCTTC
CDR3: CSASEGTPGGDEQFF
V: TRBV20-1
J: TRBJ2-1
size: many
D: NA

DNA: TGTGCCAGCAGCGACACCGGGATTCGGGATGAAAAACTGTTTTTT
CDR3: CASSDTGIRDEKLFF
V: TRBV7-8
J: TRBJ1-4
size: few
D: NA

DNA: TGCAGTGCGATATCCCCGGCAGGGAGCTCAGCGGAGCAGTACTTC
CDR3: CSAISPAGSSAEQYF
V: TRBV20-1
J: TRBJ2-7
size: many
D: NA

DNA: TGTGCCAGCAGCTTAGTAAATATCGATGAGCAGTTCTTC
CDR3: CASSLVNIDEQFF
V: TRBV7-2
J: TRBJ2-1
size: many
D: NA

DNA: TGCAGTGCTAGAGATTTGGACAGGGGCCAAGCCCTTTACGAGCAGTACTTC
CDR3: CSARDLDRGQALYEQYF
V: TRBV20-1
J: TRBJ2-7
size: NA
D: TRBD1

DNA: TGTGCCAGCAGCCCTGGGGACAGGGGGCGGACCGGGGAGCTGTTTTTT
CDR3: CASSPGDRGRTGELFF
V: TRBV7-2
J: TRBJ2-2
size: few
D: TRBD1

DNA: TGTGCCAGCAGCTTAGAATCGGGGGGCTTCTACAATGAGCAGTTCTTC
CDR3: CASSLESGGFYNEQFF
V: TRBV7-8
J: TRBJ2-1
size: many
D: NA

DNA: TGCAGTGCTATCGCTAGCGGTATCGTTTTTGATACGCAGTATTTT
CDR3: CSAIASGIVFDTQYF
V: TRBV20-1
J: TRBJ2-3
size: many
D: TRBD2

DNA: TGTGCCAGCAGCTTCTCAGGGATCTCCTACAATGAGCAGTTCTTC
CDR3: CASSFSGISYNEQFF
V: TRBV5-6
J: TRBJ2-1
size: many
D: NA

DNA: TGTGCCAGCAGCCTGGCACGGCGAGAGAGAGAGGCCCAGTACTTC
CDR3: CASSLARREREAQYF
V: TRBV28
J: TRBJ2-5
size: once
D: NA

DNA: TGCGCCAGCAGCCTGGGGGGTAAAAAGGATGCAGATACGCAGTATTTT
CDR3: CASSLGGKKDADTQYF
V: TRBV5-1
J: TRBJ2-3
size: NA
D: NA

DNA: TGTGCCAGCAGCTTAGCGGAAAGCGGGGACATGTATTTT
CDR3: CASSLAESGDMYF
V: TRBV7-9
J: TRBJ2-3
size: many
D: NA

DNA: TGTGCCAGCAGCGTAGTATTGGGCGGGGAGCAGTACTTC
CDR3: CASSVVLGGEQYF
V: TRBV9
J: TRBJ2-7
size: many
D: NA

DNA: TGCAGTGCTAGAGATCGACTCCGACTAGCGGGGTTCCAAGAGACCCAGTACTTC
CDR3: CSARDRLRLAGFQETQYF
V: TRBV20-1
J: TRBJ2-5
size: many
D: TRBD2

DNA: TGTGCCAGCAGCTTAGGGGGGACAGCCAAAGAGACCCAGTACTTC
CDR3: CASSLGGTAKETQYF
V: TRBV4-2
J: TRBJ2-5
size: NA
D: NA

DNA: TGCAGTGCTAGAGCACGGTGGAGGGGCGAAGATGCAAAACGGTTTTTT
CDR3: CSARARWRGEDAKRFF
V: TRBV20-1
J: TRBJ1-4
size: NA
D: NA

DNA: TGCAGTGCTAGGGACAGGGGATCGGGCAATCAGCCCCAGCATTTT
CDR3: CSARDRGSGNQPQHF
V: TRBV20-1
J: TRBJ1-5
size: many
D: TRBD1